The source of this T cell receptor beta chain is a study of post-analysis software for immune sequencing data. Study outcomes and limitations: Batch-matched samples strongly co-clustered by F measure. Relative to controls, patients had five TRBV segments at higher frequency, with TRBV5-6, TRBV5-1 and TRBV20-1 among these.

A few counts support this clonotype. Its specificity is unknown. The CDR3 spans 15 residues. Trimming cost V 4 bases and J 7 bases; bases outside gene matches: 5. The V gene's germline CDR1 is SGHDN and CDR2 FVKESK. Unique molecular identifiers were present in the TCR beta cDNA libraries. Between about 0.95 and 11 million T cells gave rise to hundreds of thousands of cDNA molecules. TCRdb re-analysed the PCR reads in MiXCR, keeping a single row per CDR3 protein. This sample carries roughly 200,000 distinct CDR3 sequences, roughly 30% of them seen once, and the ten largest clones take about 3.4%. Sequenced material: blood. The clonotype originates from a girl aged 2-17 years with multiple sclerosis. The rearrangement links TRBV14 to TRBJ2-3, with 13 positions matching TRBD2. The chain's CDR3 is CASSPQTSGGHTQYF. The CDR3, as DNA: TGTGCCAGCAGCCCTCAGACTAGCGGGGGGCATACGCAGTATTTT.